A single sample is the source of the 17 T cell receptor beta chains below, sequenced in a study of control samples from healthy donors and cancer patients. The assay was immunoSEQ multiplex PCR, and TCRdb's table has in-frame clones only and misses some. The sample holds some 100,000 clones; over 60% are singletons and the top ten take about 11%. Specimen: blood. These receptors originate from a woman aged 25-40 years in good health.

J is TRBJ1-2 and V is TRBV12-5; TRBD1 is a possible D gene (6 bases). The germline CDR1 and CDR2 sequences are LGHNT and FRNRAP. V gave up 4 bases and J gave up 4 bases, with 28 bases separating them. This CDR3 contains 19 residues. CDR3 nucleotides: TGTGCTAGTGGTTGGTGGGTAGACAGGAGGATCCCAACCCCCTATGGCTACACCTTC. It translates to CASGWWVDRRIPTPYGYTF.

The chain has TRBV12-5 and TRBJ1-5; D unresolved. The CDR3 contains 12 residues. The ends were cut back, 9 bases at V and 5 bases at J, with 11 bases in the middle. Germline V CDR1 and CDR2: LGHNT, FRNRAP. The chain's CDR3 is CARSPRDQPQHF. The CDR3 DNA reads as TGTGCTAGAAGTCCTCGGGATCAGCCCCAGCATTTT.

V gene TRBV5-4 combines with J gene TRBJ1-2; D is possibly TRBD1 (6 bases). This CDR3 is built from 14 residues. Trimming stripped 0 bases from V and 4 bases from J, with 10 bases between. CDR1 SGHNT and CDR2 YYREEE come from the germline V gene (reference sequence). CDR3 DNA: TGTGCCAGCAGCTTGGATGGGGGCACCTATGGCTACACCTTC. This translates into CASSLDGGTYGYTF. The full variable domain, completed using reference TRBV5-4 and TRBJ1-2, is ETGVTQSPTHLIKTRGQQVTLRCSSQSGHNTVSWYQQALGQGPQFIFQYYREEENGRGNFPPRFSGLQFPNYSSELNVNALELDDSALYLCASSLDGGTYGYTFGSGTRLTVV.

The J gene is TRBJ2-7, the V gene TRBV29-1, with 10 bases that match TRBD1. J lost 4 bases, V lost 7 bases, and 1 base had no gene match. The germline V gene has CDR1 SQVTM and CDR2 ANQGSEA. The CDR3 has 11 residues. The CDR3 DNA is TGCAGCGGGGGACAGGGGTACGAGCAGTACTTC. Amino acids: CSGGQGYEQYF.

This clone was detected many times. CDR3 residues: CASRDSSYGYTF. The CDR3 DNA sequence: TGTGCCAGCAGGGACAGTAGCTATGGCTACACCTTC. The chain couples TRBV12-3 or TRBV12-4 to TRBJ1-2; tentatively, D is TRBD1 (6 bases). V lost 6 bases and J lost 4, with 9 bases in between. This CDR3 spans 12 amino acids.

CDR3 nucleotide sequence: TGTGCCAGTAGTGGGGGGAGCTCGGGCCAGATCGGGGAGCTGTTTTTT. Protein: CASSGGSSGQIGELFF. V and J are TRBV19 and TRBJ2-2, with TRBD2 as a possible D gene (6 bases). The CDR3 is made up of 16 amino acids. V lost 5 bases and J 7 bases, leaving 20 bases between the germline ends. The germline gives CDR1 LNHDA, CDR2 SQIVND (reference sequence).

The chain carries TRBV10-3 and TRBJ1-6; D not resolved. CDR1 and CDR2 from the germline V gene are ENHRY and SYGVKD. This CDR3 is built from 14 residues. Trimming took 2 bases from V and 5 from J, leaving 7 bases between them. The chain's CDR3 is CAISEGVNNSPLHF. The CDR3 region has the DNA TGTGCCATCAGTGAGGGGGTTAATAATTCACCCCTCCACTTT.

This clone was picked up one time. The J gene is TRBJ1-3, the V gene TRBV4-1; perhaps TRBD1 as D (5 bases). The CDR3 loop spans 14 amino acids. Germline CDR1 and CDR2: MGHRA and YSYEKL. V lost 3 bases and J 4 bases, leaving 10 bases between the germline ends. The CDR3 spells CASSHQGSGNTIYF. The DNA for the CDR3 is TGCGCCAGCAGCCATCAGGGTTCCGGAAACACCATATATTTT.

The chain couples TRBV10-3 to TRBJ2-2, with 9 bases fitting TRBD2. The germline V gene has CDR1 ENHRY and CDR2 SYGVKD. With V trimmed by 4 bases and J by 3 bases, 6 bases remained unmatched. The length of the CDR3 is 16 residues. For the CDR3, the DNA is TGTGCCATCAGTGCAGCTAGCGGGGCCGACACCGGGGAGCTGTTTTTT. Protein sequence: CAISAASGADTGELFF.

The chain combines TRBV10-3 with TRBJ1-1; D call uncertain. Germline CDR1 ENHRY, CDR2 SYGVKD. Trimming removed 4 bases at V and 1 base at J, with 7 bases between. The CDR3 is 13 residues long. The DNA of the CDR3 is TGTGCCATCAGTGTTCAGGAGAACACTGAAGCTTTCTTT. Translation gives CAISVQENTEAFF.

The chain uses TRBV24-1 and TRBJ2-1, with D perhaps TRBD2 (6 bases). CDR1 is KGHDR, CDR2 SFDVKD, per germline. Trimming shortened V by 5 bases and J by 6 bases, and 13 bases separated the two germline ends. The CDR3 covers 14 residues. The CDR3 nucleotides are TGTGCCACCAGTGGCCCACTAGCCAGCAATGAGCAGTTCTTC. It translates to CATSGPLASNEQFF.

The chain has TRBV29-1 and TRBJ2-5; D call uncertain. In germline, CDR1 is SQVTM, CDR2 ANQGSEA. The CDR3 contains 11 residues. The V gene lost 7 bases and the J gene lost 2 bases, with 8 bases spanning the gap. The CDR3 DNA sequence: TGCAGCGACCAACAACAAGAGACCCAGTACTTC. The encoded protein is CSDQQQETQYF.

CDR3 amino acids: CASSTGTDTQYF. The CDR3 DNA reads as TGTGCCAGCAGCACAGGTACAGATACGCAGTATTTT. The chain recombines TRBV6-5 with TRBJ2-3, with a tentative D call TRBD1 (5 bases). The CDR3 extends over 12 amino acids. Trimming removed 6 bases at V and 3 bases at J, with 7 bases between. Per germline, CDR1 MNHEY and CDR2 SVGAGI.

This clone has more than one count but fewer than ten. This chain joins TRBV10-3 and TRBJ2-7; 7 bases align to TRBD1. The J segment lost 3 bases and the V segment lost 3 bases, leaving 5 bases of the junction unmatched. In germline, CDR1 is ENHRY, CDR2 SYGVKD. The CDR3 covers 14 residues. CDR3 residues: CAISDLYRGYEQYF. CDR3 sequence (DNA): TGTGCCATCAGTGACCTTTACAGGGGCTACGAGCAGTACTTC.

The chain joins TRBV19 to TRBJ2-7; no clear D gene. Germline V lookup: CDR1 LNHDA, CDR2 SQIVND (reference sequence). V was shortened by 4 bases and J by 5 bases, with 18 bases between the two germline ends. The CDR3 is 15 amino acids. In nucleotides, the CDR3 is TGTGCCAGTAGTACCGTGACCGGCCTGCCCCACGAGCAGTACTTC. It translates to CASSTVTGLPHEQYF.

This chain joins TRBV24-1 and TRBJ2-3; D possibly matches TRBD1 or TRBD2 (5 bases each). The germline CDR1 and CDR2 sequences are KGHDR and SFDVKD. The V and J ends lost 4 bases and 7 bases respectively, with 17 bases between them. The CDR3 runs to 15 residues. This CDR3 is CATSDSRDALHTQYF. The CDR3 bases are TGTGCCACCAGTGACTCCCGGGACGCTTTACATACGCAGTATTTT.

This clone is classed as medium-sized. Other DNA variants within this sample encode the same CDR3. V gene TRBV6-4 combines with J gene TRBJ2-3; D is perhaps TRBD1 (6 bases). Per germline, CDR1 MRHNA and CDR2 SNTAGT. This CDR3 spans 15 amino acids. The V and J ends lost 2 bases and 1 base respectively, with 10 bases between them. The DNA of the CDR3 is TGTGCCAGCAGTGACGGGGCAGGGGGCACAGATACGCAGTATTTT. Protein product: CASSDGAGGTDTQYF.